This entry concerns a single T cell receptor (beta chain). The data belong to a study of T-cell reconstitution after alpha-beta-depleted transplantation in children. Trimming took 2 bases from V and 4 from J; bases not matched to a gene: 4. This CDR3 contains 16 residues. Per germline, CDR1 LGHDT and CDR2 YNNKEL (reference sequence). Unique molecular identifiers featured in how the TCRbeta library was prepared. One entry per CDR3 protein results from TCRdb running MiXCR on the PCR reads. Of 350,000 to 450,000 distinct CDR3 sequences listed, around 21% are singletons. The sequence derives from a human donor who donated a stem cell graft to a child with acute myeloid leukemia. The rearrangement links TRBV3-1 to TRBJ2-3; TRBD2 aligns across 12 bases. Sequencing was performed on PBMCs from the stem cell graft donor, taken from the stem cell graft. The CDR3 sequence: CASSQRLAGASDTQYF. The CDR3, as DNA: TGTGCCAGCAGCCAAAGACTAGCGGGAGCTTCAGATACGCAGTATTTT.